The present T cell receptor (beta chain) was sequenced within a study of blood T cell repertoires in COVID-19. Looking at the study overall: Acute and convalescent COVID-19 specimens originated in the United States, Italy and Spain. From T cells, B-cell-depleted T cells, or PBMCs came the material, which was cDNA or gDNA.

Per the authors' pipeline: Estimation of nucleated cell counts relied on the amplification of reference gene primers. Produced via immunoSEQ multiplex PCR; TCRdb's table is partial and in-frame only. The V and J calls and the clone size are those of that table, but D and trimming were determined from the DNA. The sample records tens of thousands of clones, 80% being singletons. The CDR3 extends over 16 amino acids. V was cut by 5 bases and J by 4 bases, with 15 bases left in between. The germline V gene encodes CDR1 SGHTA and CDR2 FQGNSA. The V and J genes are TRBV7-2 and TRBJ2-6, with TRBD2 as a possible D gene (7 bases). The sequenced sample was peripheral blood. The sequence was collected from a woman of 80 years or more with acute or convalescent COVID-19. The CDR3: CASSVQGGDGANVLTF. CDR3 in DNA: TGTGCCAGCAGCGTCCAAGGGGGGGACGGGGCCAACGTCCTGACTTTC. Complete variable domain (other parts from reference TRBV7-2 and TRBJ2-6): GAGVSQSPSNKVTEKGKDVELRCDPISGHTALYWYRQSLGQGLEFLIYFQGNSAPDKSGLPSDRFSAERTGGSVSTLTIQRTQQEDSAVYLCASSVQGGDGANVLTFGAGSRLTVL.